The 5 T cell receptor beta chains presented below share a single source sample, sequenced in a study of cytomegalovirus exposure and HLA in healthy donors. Primers included in the PCR were 60 Vbeta and 13 Jbeta primers. TCRdb's copy holds only in-frame clones and misses some; the assay was immunoSEQ multiplex PCR. The repertoire holds under 200,000 clones, with 60% to 85% as singletons. Sequences were obtained from PBMCs. The receptors shown here come from a female donor in good health and CMV-seronegative.

This chain joins TRBV10-1 and TRBJ2-7, with D possibly being TRBD1 (5 bases). V dropped 9 bases and J dropped 3 bases, with 21 bases sitting between them. The CDR3 runs 15 residues. CDR1 WNHNN and CDR2 SYGVQD come from the germline V gene (reference sequence). The CDR3 DNA reads as TGCGCCAGAGGCCTCATCAGGGAAGAAGGCTACGAGCAGTACTTC. Residues: CARGLIREEGYEQYF.

The chain employs TRBV19 and TRBJ2-5; no reliable D call. Looked up from germline, CDR1 is LNHDA and CDR2 is SQIVND (reference sequence). V was pared by 8 bases and J by 0 bases, with 10 bases between. The CDR3 sequence is 13 residues long. Here the CDR3 DNA reads TGTGCCAGTGCAACAACGTACCAAGAGACCCAGTACTTC. It specifies CASATTYQETQYF.

This chain links TRBV5-1 with TRBJ2-5; the match to TRBD1 covers 12 bases. The J call may be wrong; the DNA end is better matched by TRBJ2-7. Germline lookup yields CDR1 SGHRS and CDR2 YFSETQ. The CDR3 contains 15 residues. As DNA, the CDR3 is TGCGCCAGCAGCCCGGGACAGGGGGCCTCCTACGAGCAGTACTTC. It yields the protein CASSPGQGASYEQYF.

V and J are TRBV5-1 and TRBJ1-1; 7 bases are shared with TRBD1. The junction had 2 bases not matched to a gene; V was cut back by 2 bases and J by 4 bases. Germline CDR1 reads SGHRS; CDR2 reads YFSETQ. The CDR3 has 13 amino acids. CDR3 bases: TGCGCCAGCAGCTTACAGGGGCCCACTGAAGCTTTCTTT. Translating gives CASSLQGPTEAFF.

J is TRBJ2-5 and V is TRBV7-2, with TRBD2 matching over 8 bases. The CDR3 has 15 amino acids. Unmatched junction bases numbered 10, after V lost 0 bases and J lost 10 bases. Germline-derived CDR1 and CDR2 are SGHTA and FQGNSA. The CDR3 region is CASSLAPAGGGGQYF. The CDR3, as DNA: TGTGCCAGCAGCTTAGCGCCGGCGGGGGGCGGGGGCCAGTACTTC.